Included here is one TCR beta chain sequence, with context. Its antigen is not identified. Clones were read by immunoSEQ multiplex PCR, and TCRdb kept only the in-frame ones, dropping some. The table includes about 680,000 clones, 70% to 90% detected once. This sample is part of a study of Ad26.COV2.S vaccination and SARS-CoV-2 variants. There are 16 residues in the CDR3. V lost 5 bases to trimming and J lost 8 bases, with 22 bases between them. Germline CDR1 reads LNHNV; CDR2 reads YYDKDF (reference sequence). The study's findings and limits: Non-spike TCR breadth showed similarity between vaccine and placebo recipients. Spike-specific TCR breadth in vaccine recipients exceeded that seen in placebo recipients.

As for treatment: 15 to 20 received Ad26.COV2.S at low or high dose, single or two shots; 5 received placebo; per-sample allocation not given. Collection of samples fell on day 63 after the first vaccine or placebo injection. Donation was by an adult aged 18-55 years who was in Boston. Expressing Wuhan-strain SARS-CoV-2 spike, an Ad26 vector served as the vaccine. The sequence derives from a person aged 18 to 65 who received the Ad26.COV2.S COVID-19 vaccine or a placebo. Source: peripheral blood, taken in a trial of Ad26.COV2.S vaccine versus placebo. This rearrangement joins TRBV15 to TRBJ2-1; D might be TRBD1 (6 bases). DNA for the CDR3: TGTGCCACCAGCGGAAGTTCAGGGACACCTTCTGATGAGCAGTTCTTC. Translating it yields CATSGSSGTPSDEQFF. Full variable domain (rest looked up from reference TRBV15 and TRBJ2-1): DAMVIQNPRYQVTQFGKPVTLSCSQTLNHNVMYWYQQKSSQAPKLLFHYYDKDFNNEADTPDNFQSRRPNTSFCFLDIRSPGLGDTAMYLCATSGSSGTPSDEQFFGPGTRLTVL.